Shown below are 29 T cell receptor beta chains from a single sample sequenced in a study of human thymus T cells. The study used thymus tissue resected during corrective heart surgery. Method: immunoSEQ multiplex PCR; TCRdb's copy keeps in-frame clones and lacks some. This table has 75,000 to 90,000 clones, nearly 98% appearing once. Sequences were obtained from thymus tissue. These receptors all come from a boy in the first two years of life with a congenital heart defect but otherwise immunologically healthy.

The chain employs TRBV18 and TRBJ2-5; 12 positions agree with TRBD2. V lost 0 bases to trimming and J lost 2 bases; unmatched junction nucleotides: 10. Germline assignment: CDR1 KGHSH and CDR2 LQKENI. The CDR3 is 19 amino acids. CDR3 bases: TGTGCCAGCTCACCACCGGCCGGGACTAGCGGGTTCCTACAAGAGACCCAGTACTTC. Translation: CASSPPAGTSGFLQETQYF.

Only one count was recorded for this clone. V gene TRBV9 combines with J gene TRBJ2-3, with 7 bases lining up with TRBD2. Looked up from germline, CDR1 is SGDLS and CDR2 is YYNGEE. The trim removed 0 bases at V and 3 bases at J, leaving 4 bases unmatched. The CDR3 consists of 15 residues. The CDR3 bases are TGTGCCAGCAGCGTAGCTACCGGGGGGACAGATACGCAGTATTTT. This codes for CASSVATGGTDTQYF.

The chain combines TRBV7-2 with TRBJ2-1; TRBD2 matches 7 bases. This CDR3 is 14 amino acids long. Trimming cost V 5 bases and J 9 bases; bases outside gene matches: 10. CDR1 and CDR2 from the germline V gene are SGHTA and FQGNSA. The CDR3 sequence: CASSPRWGGAEQFF. The CDR3 DNA is TGTGCCAGCAGCCCTCGTTGGGGGGGTGCTGAGCAGTTCTTC. The whole variable domain, remainder taken from reference TRBV7-2 and TRBJ2-1, is GAGVSQSPSNKVTEKGKDVELRCDPISGHTALYWYRQSLGQGLEFLIYFQGNSAPDKSGLPSDRFSAERTGGSVSTLTIQRTQQEDSAVYLCASSPRWGGAEQFFGPGTRLTVL.

V is TRBV6-1 and J is TRBJ2-5; 7 bases agree with TRBD1. Germline loops: CDR1 MNHNS, CDR2 SASEGT. The CDR3 extends over 12 amino acids. The V and J ends lost 8 bases and 4 bases, in that order; junction bases with no gene match: 4. CDR3 loop: CASVYRGETQYF. The CDR3 region has the DNA TGTGCCAGCGTCTACAGGGGAGAGACCCAGTACTTC.

This chain connects TRBV7-2 to TRBJ2-5; D is perhaps TRBD1 (6 bases). This CDR3 region has 16 residues. Germline values: CDR1 SGHTA, CDR2 FQGNSA. The ends were cut back, 1 base at V and 4 bases at J, with 16 bases in the middle. CDR3 nucleotide sequence: TGTGCCAGCAGCTTAGAGGCAGGGGCTAGGCGAGAGACCCAGTACTTC. This gives the protein CASSLEAGARRETQYF.

The rearrangement uses TRBV5-6 and TRBJ1-4, with TRBD1 as a possible D gene (6 bases). The CDR3 length is 14 residues. CDR1 SGHDT and CDR2 YYEEEE come from the germline V gene. V was cut by 0 bases and J by 7 bases, with 10 bases left in between. The chain's CDR3 is CASSLVRGGEKLFF. CDR3 sequence (DNA): TGTGCCAGCAGCTTGGTCAGGGGAGGTGAAAAACTGTTTTTT.

This clone was counted between two and nine times. The rearrangement links TRBV13 to TRBJ1-2; weak D call: TRBD1 (5 bases). The CDR3 sequence is 13 residues long. Germline assignment: CDR1 PRHDT and CDR2 FYEKMQ (reference sequence). Trimming removed 5 bases from V and 8 bases from J, with 15 bases in between. CDR3 in DNA: TGTGCCAGCAGCGAGGGACCTCGAAGCGGCTACACCTTC. Amino acids: CASSEGPRSGYTF.

The genes are TRBV5-1 and TRBJ2-2, with D unclear. V lost 2 bases, J lost 0 bases, and 11 bases lay in between. Germline V CDR1 and CDR2: SGHRS, YFSETQ. The CDR3 has 16 residues. In DNA, the CDR3 is TGCGCCAGCAGCTTCCTTCTGGGATCGAACACCGGGGAGCTGTTTTTT. Its translation is CASSFLLGSNTGELFF.

This chain joins TRBV5-6 and TRBJ2-5; D may correspond to TRBD1 or TRBD2 (5 bases each). CDR1 and CDR2 (germline): SGHDT, YYEEEE. The CDR3 runs to 13 residues. Trimming stripped 0 bases from V and 3 bases from J, with 6 bases between. The CDR3 here is CASSLGGKETQYF. DNA of the CDR3: TGTGCCAGCAGCTTGGGGGGGAAAGAGACCCAGTACTTC.

The count of this clone is one. The gene calls are TRBV6-1 and TRBJ2-4; D perhaps matches TRBD1 (6 bases). The CDR3 runs 13 residues. Germline CDR1 and CDR2: MNHNS and SASEGT. CDR3 DNA sequence: TGTGCAACCCGACAGGTTTGGGGAAACATTCAGTACTTC. It specifies CATRQVWGNIQYF.

V is TRBV6-4 and J is TRBJ2-6; D tentatively reads TRBD1 or TRBD2 (5 bases each). CDR1 and CDR2 (germline): MRHNA, SNTAGT. Trimming shortened V by 10 bases and J by 4 bases, and 17 bases separated the two germline ends. CDR3 size: 15 residues. DNA of the CDR3: TGTGCCACCCCGGGACGGAAGAGGGGGGCCAACGTCCTGACTTTC. This translates into CATPGRKRGANVLTF.

The gene calls are TRBV5-1 and TRBJ2-7; 9 positions match TRBD2. There are 16 residues in the CDR3. The V and J ends lost 0 bases and 7 bases, in that order; junction bases with no gene match: 11. The germline V gene has CDR1 SGHRS and CDR2 YFSETQ. The chain's CDR3 is CASSLELSREGGEQYF. CDR3 DNA: TGCGCCAGCAGCTTGGAGCTTTCGCGGGAGGGTGGTGAGCAGTACTTC.

The rearrangement links TRBV18 to TRBJ1-1, with D maybe TRBD1 (5 bases). CDR3 size: 15 residues. Germline V CDR1 and CDR2: KGHSH, LQKENI. Trimming took 6 bases from V and 1 from J, leaving 15 bases between them. CDR3 sequence reads: CASSEPRQRNTEAFF. The CDR3 DNA sequence: TGTGCCAGCTCGGAACCGAGACAGAGGAACACTGAAGCTTTCTTT.

The chain couples TRBV6-5 to TRBJ1-1, with D uncertain. This CDR3 contains 13 residues. Trimming took 6 bases from V and 3 from J, leaving 11 bases between them. Per germline, CDR1 MNHEY and CDR2 SVGAGI. CDR3 sequence reads: CASSLLWDTEAFF. DNA of the CDR3: TGTGCCAGCAGCTTATTATGGGACACTGAAGCTTTCTTT.

The chain uses TRBV6-1 and TRBJ2-3, with TRBD2 identical over 9 bases. The CDR3 runs to 17 residues. Germline V gene lookup returns CDR1 MNHNS and CDR2 SASEGT. Trimming cost V 1 base and J 4 bases; bases outside gene matches: 9. DNA for the CDR3: TGTGCCAGCAGTGAAGTTAATAGCGGGGGACCCCCAGATACGCAGTATTTT. This encodes CASSEVNSGGPPDTQYF.

This clone was observed once. The chain is built from TRBV7-2 and TRBJ2-3, with a possible D match to TRBD2 (5 bases). The germline V gene has CDR1 SGHTA and CDR2 FQGNSA. The CDR3 has 16 residues. V was trimmed by 2 bases and J by 2 bases, leaving 14 bases between them. The CDR3 loop reads CASSLIDGLTTDTQYF. Written as DNA, the CDR3 is TGTGCCAGCAGCTTAATAGACGGACTGACCACAGATACGCAGTATTTT.

The V gene is TRBV6-1, the J gene TRBJ1-5, with unresolved D. This CDR3 region has 20 residues. V was clipped by 3 bases and J by 0 bases, with 24 bases between them. The V gene's germline CDR1 is MNHNS and CDR2 SASEGT. CDR3 protein: CASSELDPSNGSRSNQPQHF. The CDR3 DNA is TGTGCCAGCAGTGAGCTCGACCCCTCCAACGGCAGTCGTAGCAATCAGCCCCAGCATTTT.

CDR3 residues: CASSLRGQGGETQYF. CDR3 in DNA: TGTGCCAGCAGCTTAAGAGGGCAGGGAGGAGAGACCCAGTACTTC. This chain connects TRBV7-3 to TRBJ2-5; perhaps TRBD2 as D (6 bases). The V end lost 1 base, the J end lost 4 bases, and 13 bases lay between the germline ends. Germline V gene data show CDR1 as SGHTA and CDR2 as FQGTGA. There are 15 residues in the CDR3.

The J gene is TRBJ1-1, the V gene TRBV5-4; no reliable D call. Germline V CDR1 and CDR2: SGHNT, YYREEE (reference sequence). V lost 4 bases to trimming and J lost 1 base, with 8 bases between them. The CDR3 has 13 residues. The CDR3 DNA is TGTGCCAGCAGCCCCTTAACGAACACTGAAGCTTTCTTT. It codes for CASSPLTNTEAFF.

The chain links TRBV29-1 to TRBJ2-7, with 9 bases lining up with TRBD1. V shed 0 bases, J shed 2 bases, and the junction held 8 bases outside the gene matches. The CDR3 has 16 amino acids. Looked up from germline, CDR1 is SQVTM and CDR2 is ANQGSEA. The CDR3 sequence: CSVEDRGTGRTYEQYF. The CDR3 DNA reads as TGCAGCGTTGAAGATCGCGGGACAGGGAGGACCTACGAGCAGTACTTC.

This chain joins TRBV28 and TRBJ2-1; 14 nucleotides agree with TRBD2. Per the germline V gene, CDR1 is MDHEN and CDR2 is SYDVKM. This CDR3 has 20 amino acids. With V trimmed by 2 bases and J by 0 bases, 9 bases remained unmatched. CDR3 sequence reads: CASSLRGLAGEVTSYNEQFF. Here the CDR3 DNA reads TGTGCCAGCAGTTTACGGGGACTAGCGGGAGAGGTGACCTCCTACAATGAGCAGTTCTTC. The whole variable domain, filled in from reference TRBV28 and TRBJ2-1, reads DVKVTQSSRYLVKRTGEKVFLECVQDMDHENMFWYRQDPGLGLRLIYFSYDVKMKEKGDIPEGYSVSREKKERFSLILESASTNQTSMYLCASSLRGLAGEVTSYNEQFFGPGTRLTVL.

CDR3 in DNA: TGTGCCAGCAGCCAAGAAAACGTCGGGGGGGGCGGCACAGATACGCAGTATTTT. Residues: CASSQENVGGGGTDTQYF. V gene TRBV14 combines with J gene TRBJ2-3; 8 bases fit TRBD2. Germline V gene lookup returns CDR1 SGHDN and CDR2 FVKESK. There are 18 residues in the CDR3. V shed 0 bases and J 1 base; nucleotides not matched to a gene: 9.

J is TRBJ1-2 and V is TRBV4-3; 7 bases agree with TRBD1. CDR1 and CDR2 from the germline V gene are LGHNA and YSLEER. The CDR3 has 17 residues. With 0 bases clipped from V and 1 base from J, the junction kept 8 bases outside the gene matches. CDR3 sequence: CASSQDVTRGDNYGYTF. The CDR3 DNA is TGCGCCAGCAGCCAAGATGTCACCAGGGGGGATAACTATGGCTACACCTTC.

The J gene is TRBJ2-7, the V gene TRBV27; D is unresolved. Germline V gene sequence: CDR1 MNHEY, CDR2 SMNVEV (reference sequence). This CDR3 contains 15 residues. V was shortened by 5 bases and J by 2 bases, with 16 bases between the two germline ends. CDR3 loop: CASSPLTWDPYEQYF. CDR3 coding DNA: TGTGCCAGCAGTCCCCTTACGTGGGATCCCTACGAGCAGTACTTC.

This chain joins TRBV5-6 and TRBJ1-2; TRBD1 matches at 8 bases. The CDR3 runs 15 residues. J gave up 5 bases and V 3 bases, and 9 bases lay outside the gene matches. Germline V gives CDR1 SGHDT, CDR2 YYEEEE. The CDR3 region is CASSSPRGLYYGYTF. As DNA, the CDR3 is TGTGCCAGCAGCTCCCCCAGGGGGCTTTATTATGGCTACACCTTC.

The V gene is TRBV19, the J gene TRBJ1-1, with TRBD1 as a possible D gene (5 bases). Germline V gene data show CDR1 as LNHDA and CDR2 as SQIVND (reference sequence). This CDR3 has 18 residues. V was cut by 5 bases and J by 3 bases, with 25 bases left in between. CDR3 DNA: TGTGCCAGTAGTCGGGACGAGGACGTTCTGAGGTTGGACACTGAAGCTTTCTTT. Its protein is CASSRDEDVLRLDTEAFF.

This rearrangement joins TRBV10-3 to TRBJ2-4; 10 bases match TRBD2. The V and J ends lost 0 bases and 3 bases, in that order; junction bases with no gene match: 5. The germline gives CDR1 ENHRY, CDR2 SYGVKD. The CDR3 length is 17 residues. CDR3 nucleotides: TGTGCCATCAGTGAGTCGGGGCAGCGGGAGGGCAAAAACATTCAGTACTTC. It encodes CAISESGQREGKNIQYF.

This sequence joins TRBV11-2 and TRBJ1-5; D gene ambiguous. The germline V gene has CDR1 SGHAT and CDR2 FQNNGV. Trimming left V 3 bases short and J 5 bases short, with 8 bases between. The CDR3 length is 13 residues. Here the CDR3 DNA reads TGTGCCAGCAGCTTGGGCAAGCATCAGCCCCAGCATTTT. Amino acid sequence: CASSLGKHQPQHF.

The gene calls are TRBV7-2 and TRBJ2-4; D is tentatively TRBD1 or TRBD2 (5 bases each). CDR3 length equals 15 residues. Per germline, CDR1 SGHTA and CDR2 FQGNSA. With 6 bases removed from V and 6 bases from J, the gap between germline ends came to 18 bases. The CDR3 sequence is CASRRPRDAGNIQYF. CDR3 in DNA: TGTGCCAGCAGACGCCCAAGGGACGCTGGAAACATTCAGTACTTC.